This T cell receptor (beta chain) was observed in a study of cytotoxic CD8 clonotypes in ibrutinib-treated CLL. The table came from immunoSEQ multiplex PCR; TCRdb's copy has only in-frame clones and leaves some out. The sample carries 80,000 to 95,000 clones, roughly 77% recorded once. Specimen: PBMCs, collected after 12 months of ibrutinib treatment. The TCR comes from a human donor with chronic lymphocytic leukemia.

The CDR3 sequence is CASSPGTTYNEQFF. As DNA, the CDR3 is TGTGCCAGCTCACCCGGGACAACCTACAATGAGCAGTTCTTC. The rearrangement links TRBV18 to TRBJ2-1; the D gene is possibly TRBD1 (6 bases). This CDR3 contains 14 residues. V was pared by 3 bases and J by 2 bases, with 8 bases between. Germline CDR1 is KGHSH and CDR2 is LQKENI.